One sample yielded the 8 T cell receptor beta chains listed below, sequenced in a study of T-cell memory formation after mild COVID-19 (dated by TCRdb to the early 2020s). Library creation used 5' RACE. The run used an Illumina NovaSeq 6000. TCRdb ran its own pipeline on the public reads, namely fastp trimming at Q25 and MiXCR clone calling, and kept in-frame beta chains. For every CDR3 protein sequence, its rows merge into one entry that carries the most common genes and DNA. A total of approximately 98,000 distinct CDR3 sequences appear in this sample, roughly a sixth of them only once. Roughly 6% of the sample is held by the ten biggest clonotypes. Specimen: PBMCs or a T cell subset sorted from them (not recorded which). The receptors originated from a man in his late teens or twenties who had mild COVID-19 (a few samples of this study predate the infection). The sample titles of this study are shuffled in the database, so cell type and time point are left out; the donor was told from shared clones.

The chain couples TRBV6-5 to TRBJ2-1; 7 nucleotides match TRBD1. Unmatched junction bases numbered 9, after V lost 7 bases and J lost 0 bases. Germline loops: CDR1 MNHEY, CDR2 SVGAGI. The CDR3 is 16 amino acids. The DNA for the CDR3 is TGTGCCAGCAAGATACAGGGGCAGAGCTCCTACAATGAGCAGTTCTTC. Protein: CASKIQGQSSYNEQFF.

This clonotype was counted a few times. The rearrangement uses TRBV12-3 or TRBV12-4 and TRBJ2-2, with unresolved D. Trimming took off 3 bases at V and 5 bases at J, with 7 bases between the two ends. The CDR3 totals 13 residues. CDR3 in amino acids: CASSFTFTGELFF. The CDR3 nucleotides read TGTGCCAGCAGTTTTACGTTTACCGGGGAGCTGTTTTTT.

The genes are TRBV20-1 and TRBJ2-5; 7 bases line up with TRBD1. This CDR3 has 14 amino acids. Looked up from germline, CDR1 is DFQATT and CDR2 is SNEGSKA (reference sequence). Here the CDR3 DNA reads TGCAGCCCACCCGGTCTAGGGGGCGGGGAGACCCAGTACTTC. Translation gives CSPPGLGGGETQYF.

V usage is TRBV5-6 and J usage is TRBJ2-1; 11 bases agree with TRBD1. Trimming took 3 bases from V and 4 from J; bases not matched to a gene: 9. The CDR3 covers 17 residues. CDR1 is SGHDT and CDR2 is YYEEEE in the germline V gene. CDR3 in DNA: TGTGCCAGCAGCTCGGATTTAGGGACAGGGGGATACAATGAGCAGTTCTTC. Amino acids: CASSSDLGTGGYNEQFF.

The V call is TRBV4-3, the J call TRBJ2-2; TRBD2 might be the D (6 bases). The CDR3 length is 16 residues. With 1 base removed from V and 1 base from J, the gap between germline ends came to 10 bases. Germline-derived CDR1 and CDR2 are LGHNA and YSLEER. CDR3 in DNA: TGCGCCAGCAGCCAAGGATTCGGGGGGAACACCGGGGAGCTGTTTTTT. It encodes CASSQGFGGNTGELFF.

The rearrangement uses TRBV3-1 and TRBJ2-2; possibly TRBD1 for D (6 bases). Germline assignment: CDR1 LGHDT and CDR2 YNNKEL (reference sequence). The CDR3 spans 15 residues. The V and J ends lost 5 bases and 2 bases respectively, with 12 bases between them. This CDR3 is CASSLRDTNTGELFF. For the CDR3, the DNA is TGTGCCAGCAGCTTACGGGACACAAACACCGGGGAGCTGTTTTTT.

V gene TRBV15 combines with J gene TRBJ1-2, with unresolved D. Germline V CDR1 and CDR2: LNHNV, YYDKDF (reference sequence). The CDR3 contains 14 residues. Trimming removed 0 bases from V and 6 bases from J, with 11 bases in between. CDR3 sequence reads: CATSRDLGSDGYTF. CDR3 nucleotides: TGTGCCACCAGCAGAGATCTGGGCTCGGATGGCTACACCTTC.

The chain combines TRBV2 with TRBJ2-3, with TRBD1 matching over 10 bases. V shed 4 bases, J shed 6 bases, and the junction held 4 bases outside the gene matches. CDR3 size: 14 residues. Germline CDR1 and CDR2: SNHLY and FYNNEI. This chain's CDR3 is CASSAGQGRDTQYF. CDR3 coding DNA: TGTGCCAGCAGTGCGGGACAGGGGAGGGATACGCAGTATTTT.